The T cell receptor (beta chain) described here comes from a study of CD8 T cells in ankylosing spondylitis. Study conclusions and caveats: Apparently characteristic of ankylosing spondylitis blood was a TCR beta motif (about 8 highly homologous variants).

There are many counts of this clonotype. What it recognizes is unknown. The V gene lost 3 bases and the J gene lost 12 bases, with 12 bases spanning the gap. Germline-derived CDR1 and CDR2 are DFQATT and SNEGSKA (reference sequence). The CDR3 extends over 11 amino acids. Libraries for TCR beta were made by quantitative 5'-RACE with molecular barcodes. TCRdb used MiXCR to reprocess the 5' RACE reads, holding one entry per CDR3 protein. The table shows approximately 520,000 distinct CDR3 sequences, with under 5.5% occurring only once. The sequence was collected from a male donor with ankylosing spondylitis. The source material was blood, either unsorted or a sorted T cell fraction (not recorded which). This sequence joins TRBV20-1 and TRBJ2-1; D possibly matches TRBD1 or TRBD2 (5 bases each). The CDR3: CSASWDRVQFF. CDR3 DNA: TGCAGTGCTAGTTGGGACCGCGTGCAGTTCTTC.